This T cell receptor beta chain was sequenced in a study of blood T cell repertoires in COVID-19. Study information: Samples of COVID-19 (acute and convalescent) were obtained from the United States, Italy and Spain. T cells, B-cell-depleted T cells, or PBMCs provided the cDNA or gDNA that served as material.

Authors' analysis steps: Nucleated cell counts were estimated from reference gene primer amplification. Some clones are missing from TCRdb's copy, which holds only in-frame ones; the method was immunoSEQ multiplex PCR. V and J calls plus clone size are reproduced from that table; the DNA served to infer D and trimming. The sample lists about 110,000 clones, approximately 83% seen once, with approximately 0.76% in the top ten. This sequence originates from a woman aged 70-85 years with acute or convalescent COVID-19. The sample taken for sequencing was peripheral blood.

In DNA form, the CDR3 reads TGTGCCAGCAGCCCCTACGGACAGGGGGATGGGGAGACCCAGTACTTC. The encoded protein is CASSPYGQGDGETQYF. The chain links TRBV5-6 to TRBJ2-5; 10 nucleotides align to TRBD1. The CDR3 covers 16 residues. The germline gives CDR1 SGHDT, CDR2 YYEEEE. V gave up 4 bases and J gave up 5 bases; unmatched junction bases: 11.